The entry that follows covers one T cell receptor beta chain sequence. In the original workflow: From reference gene primer amplification, estimates of nucleated cell counts were derived. The data were produced by immunoSEQ multiplex PCR, yet TCRdb's version contains in-frame clones alone and is incomplete. That table gives V, J and clone size, and the DNA gave D and trimming. Of 40,000 to 55,000 clones listed, around 84% are singletons. CDR1 is LNHDA, CDR2 SQIVND, per germline (reference sequence). CDR3 size: 13 residues. Trimming cost V 4 bases and J 4 bases, with 10 bases left between them. The data were obtained in a study of blood T cell repertoires in COVID-19. The overall study: Samples of COVID-19 (acute and convalescent) were obtained from the United States, Italy and Spain. Sources were T cells, B-cell-depleted T cells, or PBMCs; the material itself was cDNA or gDNA.

This clonotype originated in a man between 50 and 59 years old with active COVID-19. The chain is built from TRBV19 and TRBJ2-5; weak D call: TRBD2 (5 bases). The specimen was peripheral blood. CDR3 residues: CASSNQRAETQYF. As DNA, the CDR3 is TGTGCCAGTAGTAATCAGAGGGCAGAGACCCAGTACTTC.